The rows below give T cell receptor beta chains drawn from one sample of a study of T cell repertoires in cytomegalovirus infection. TCRdb passed the reads through MiXCR, listing each CDR3 protein once. Of hundreds of thousands of distinct CDR3 sequences listed, roughly 9.3% were seen once; the top ten hold around 2.4%. The sequenced sample consisted of PBMCs. Receptor source: a human donor in good health (CMV status not recorded). Some clones in this sample may be carry-over from other donors' samples. The CDR3 runs from the conserved cysteine through the conserved F or W. A D gene is named only where the DNA matches it firmly. Only some rows state a clone size, as once, few, many or a class for expanded clones.

many,TRBD2,TRBJ2-2,16,TRBV20-1,TGCAGTGCTAGCGCCGGACTAGCGAGAGGGACCGGGGAGCTGTTTTTT,CSASAGLARGTGELFF
.,TRBD1,TRBJ2-7,13,TRBV6-4,TGTGCCGCCTGGACAGGGGCGCGCTACGAGCAGTACTTC,CAAWTGARYEQYF
many,.,TRBJ1-1,14,TRBV7-2,TGTGCCAGCAGCTTAGGTCAGGGGAGAACTGAAGCTTTCTTT,CASSLGQGRTEAFF
.,.,TRBJ2-4,12,TRBV28,TGTGCCAGCAGTTTAATTGGGTCTTTCGAGTACTTC,CASSLIGSFEYF
many,TRBD1,TRBJ2-5,17,TRBV7-8,TGTGCCAGCAGCGTTATACTCGACAGGGGGCGCCCGGAGACCCAGTACTTC,CASSVILDRGRPETQYF
few,.,TRBJ1-1,12,TRBV10-3,TGTGCCCTCCGAGGACCGAACACTGAAGCTTTCTTT,CALRGPNTEAFF
many,TRBD1,TRBJ2-2,16,TRBV11-3,TGTGCCAGCAGCTCTAGAGGGACAGGGCCCACCGGGGAGCTGTTTTTT,CASSSRGTGPTGELFF
many,TRBD1,TRBJ1-2,17,TRBV28,TGTGCCAGCGATACCATTATAACAGGGGCTAAAAACTATGGCTACACCTTC,CASDTIITGAKNYGYTF
many,.,TRBJ2-5,15,TRBV7-2,TGTGCCAGCAGCTTGGAGGACGGAGCAGGGGAGACCCAGTACTTC,CASSLEDGAGETQYF
.,.,TRBJ1-5,19,TRBV20-1,TGCAGTGCTAGAGAGGAGGGATTCGACCTAATATATAGCAATCAGCCCCAGCATTTT,CSAREEGFDLIYSNQPQHF
few,TRBD1,TRBJ1-1,15,TRBV18,TGTGCCAGCTCACCTGGACAGGGGGAGCACACTGAAGCTTTCTTT,CASSPGQGEHTEAFF
many,.,TRBJ1-1,12,TRBV6-2/TRBV6-3,TGTGCCAGCAGTTACTTGGCCACTGAAGCTTTCTTT,CASSYLATEAFF
.,TRBD2,TRBJ2-3,17,TRBV5-1,TGCGCCAGCAGCCCCGGACTAGCGGGGGCCTACACAGATACGCAGTATTTT,CASSPGLAGAYTDTQYF
many,.,TRBJ2-2,16,TRBV5-5,TGTGCCAGCAGCTTGGGGGACAAGGCCCACACCGGGGAGCTGTTTTTT,CASSLGDKAHTGELFF
many,.,TRBJ1-1,16,TRBV5-1,TGCGCCAGCAGCTTGTCCCCGACAGCCATGAACACTGAAGCTTTCTTT,CASSLSPTAMNTEAFF
.,.,TRBJ1-1,16,TRBV3-1,TGTGCCAGCGGCTTAAATTTTGAGGGCCCATCAACTGAAGCTTTCTTT,CASGLNFEGPSTEAFF
many,.,TRBJ1-1,14,TRBV7-8,TGTGCCAGCAGGCCCGACAGATACAACACTGAAGCTTTCTTT,CASRPDRYNTEAFF
many,TRBD1,TRBJ2-6,18,TRBV6-1,TGTGCCAGCAAGGACAGGGGGCGAGGGGGCTCTGGGGCCAACGTCCTGACTTTC,CASKDRGRGGSGANVLTF
few,.,TRBJ1-6,14,TRBV3-1,TGTGCCAGCAGCTTCCCGCCACCGGGGTCACCCCTCCACTTT,CASSFPPPGSPLHF
.,.,TRBJ2-2,17,TRBV15,TGTGCCACCAGCGGCCTACCGCCGACAGCGAACACCGGGGAGCTGTTTTTT,CATSGLPPTANTGELFF
many,TRBD1,TRBJ1-2,14,TRBV7-9,TGTGCCAGCAGCCAGGCTACAGGGGGCTATGGCTACACCTTC,CASSQATGGYGYTF
few,.,TRBJ2-1,15,TRBV29-1,TGCAGCGTTGAAGGGTTCGGGGTTGTCTACAATGAGCAGTTCTTC,CSVEGFGVVYNEQFF
many,.,TRBJ2-7,15,TRBV6-2/TRBV6-3,TGTGCCAGCAGTTACCCATTGACAGCGGCCTACGAGCAGTACTTC,CASSYPLTAAYEQYF
once,TRBD1,TRBJ1-3,15,TRBV28,TGTGCCAGCAGTTCAACCAGGGGGCCGAGAAACACCATATATTTT,CASSSTRGPRNTIYF
many,.,TRBJ2-1,15,TRBV3-1,TGTGCCAGCAGCCAAGTGACCCCTCAGCATCGGGAGCAGTTCTTC,CASSQVTPQHREQFF
many,.,TRBJ1-6,16,TRBV7-8,TGTGCCAGCAGCTTAGCAACACAGCAGCGCGGTTCACCCCTCCACTTT,CASSLATQQRGSPLHF
few,.,TRBJ2-3,14,TRBV2,TGTGCCAGCAGTGAAACAGGACTCACAGATACGCAGTATTTT,CASSETGLTDTQYF
.,.,TRBJ1-1,15,TRBV6-4,TGTGCCAGCAGTGAGCCGGGGGCAGGACTGACTGAAGCTTTCTTT,CASSEPGAGLTEAFF
many,.,TRBJ1-1,14,TRBV6-5,TGTGCCAGCAGGTCGGGACGGAAGAACACTGAAGCTTTCTTT,CASRSGRKNTEAFF
many,TRBD1,TRBJ1-2,13,TRBV20-1,TGCAGTGCTAGAGCCAGGGGGGCGTATGGCTACACCTTC,CSARARGAYGYTF
.,.,TRBJ2-5,14,TRBV5-8,TGTGCCAGCAGCCCCCTCACTCATCAAGAGACCCAGTACTTC,CASSPLTHQETQYF
.,TRBD2,TRBJ2-1,17,TRBV5-5,TGTGCCAGCAACTCCTACCTACTAGCGGGAACCTACAATGAGCAGTTCTTC,CASNSYLLAGTYNEQFF
many,.,TRBJ1-5,16,TRBV28,TGTGCCAGCAGTTACCCGGGACGGGACGCAAATCAGCCCCAGCATTTT,CASSYPGRDANQPQHF
.,TRBD1,TRBJ1-2,13,TRBV20-1,TGCAGTGCTACCCCCGGGACAGGGTATGGCTACACCTTC,CSATPGTGYGYTF
many,.,TRBJ1-5,12,TRBV20-1,TGCAGTGCTCTACCCCTGGGTCAGCCCCAGCATTTT,CSALPLGQPQHF
.,.,TRBJ2-7,14,TRBV20-1,TGCAGTGCTAGAGATCGAGGGGGGACCTACGAGCAGTACTTC,CSARDRGGTYEQYF
many,.,TRBJ2-2,12,TRBV12-3/TRBV12-4,TGTGCCAGCAGAACGGGGAGGGGGGAGCTGTTTTTT,CASRTGRGELFF
few,.,TRBJ1-2,11,TRBV20-1,TGCAGTGCTACCAGGGACTATGGCTACACCTTC,CSATRDYGYTF
many,.,TRBJ1-5,16,TRBV25-1,TGTGCCAGCAGTGAAGAGGGGAACGTCTTCCATCAGCCCCAGCATTTT,CASSEEGNVFHQPQHF
many,TRBD1,TRBJ2-1,16,TRBV19,TGTGCCAGTAGTCGGGACAGTATGAGCTCCTACAATGAGCAGTTCTTC,CASSRDSMSSYNEQFF
.,TRBD1,TRBJ2-7,16,TRBV19,TGTGCCAGTAGATCGAGACCGGGACAGGGGATCCACGAGCAGTACTTC,CASRSRPGQGIHEQYF
many,.,TRBJ1-5,14,TRBV6-2/TRBV6-3,TGTGCCAGCAAGTTAAGAGGGTCACGGCAGCCCCAGCATTTT,CASKLRGSRQPQHF
few,.,TRBJ1-2,16,TRBV7-3,TGTGCCAGCAGCTTAAGACGGGAGGGACGAAACTATGGCTACACCTTC,CASSLRREGRNYGYTF
.,TRBD2,TRBJ2-2,15,TRBV5-5,TGTGCCAGCAGCATTCGGTCTAGCGGGGCGAGGGAGCTGTTTTTT,CASSIRSSGARELFF
many,.,TRBJ2-1,11,TRBV5-6,TGTGCCAGCAGCTTCAACAGGGAGCAGTTCTTC,CASSFNREQFF